This entry lists 10 T cell receptor beta chains sequenced from one sample in a study of T-cell reconstitution after alpha-beta-depleted transplantation in children. The authors prepared the TCRbeta library with unique molecular identifiers. From the PCR reads, TCRdb called clonotypes with MiXCR, one entry per CDR3 protein. The data hold hundreds of thousands of distinct CDR3 sequences, with under 9.5% observed a single time. The sample consisted of PBMCs from the stem cell graft donor, taken from the stem cell graft. All receptors derive from a human donor who donated a stem cell graft to a child with acute lymphoblastic leukemia.

This clonotype came up many times. The V and J genes are TRBV7-6 and TRBJ2-5, with a possible D match to TRBD1 (5 bases). Germline V CDR1 and CDR2: SGHVS, FNYEAQ. The CDR3 sequence is 12 residues long. V was trimmed by 5 bases and J by 5 bases, leaving 9 bases between them. CDR3 sequence: CASSPNRETQYF. CDR3 coding DNA: TGTGCCAGCAGCCCCAACAGGGAGACCCAGTACTTC.

This clonotype was recorded many times. The rearrangement joins TRBV2 to TRBJ2-1; tentatively, D is TRBD1 or TRBD2 (5 bases each). The CDR3 is 13 amino acids. Germline lookup yields CDR1 SNHLY and CDR2 FYNNEI. The V end lost 4 bases, the J end lost 9 bases, and 13 bases lay between the germline ends. CDR3 DNA sequence: TGTGCCAGCAGTGCCGGGACGACATCTGAGCAGTTCTTC. Its translation: CASSAGTTSEQFF.

This clonotype has a count of ten or more. The J gene is TRBJ2-7, the V gene TRBV20-1; 11 bases align to TRBD1. The ends lost 0 bases at V and 1 base at J; junction bases unmatched: 2. CDR1 is DFQATT, CDR2 SNEGSKA, per germline (reference sequence). This CDR3 spans 15 amino acids. CDR3 amino acids: CSAREGDRGSYEQYF. In nucleotides, the CDR3 is TGCAGTGCTAGAGAGGGGGACAGGGGGTCCTACGAGCAGTACTTC.

The rearrangement links TRBV27 to TRBJ1-5; D remains ambiguous. The CDR3 is 14 residues long. Trimming removed 4 bases from V and 6 bases from J, with 13 bases in between. In germline, CDR1 is MNHEY, CDR2 SMNVEV (reference sequence). CDR3 sequence: CASSSRGVSQPQHF. In DNA, the CDR3 is TGTGCCAGCAGTTCCCGCGGGGTCAGTCAGCCCCAGCATTTT.

This clonotype came up once. CDR3 protein: CASSLVATGPQETQYF. The CDR3 DNA reads TGTGCCAGCAGCTTGGTAGCGACAGGGCCCCAAGAGACCCAGTACTTC. The chain is built from TRBV5-6 and TRBJ2-5, with TRBD1 matching over 7 bases. The germline gives CDR1 SGHDT, CDR2 YYEEEE. The CDR3 runs to 16 residues. The trim removed 0 bases at V and 1 base at J, leaving 6 bases unmatched. Complete variable domain (other parts from reference TRBV5-6 and TRBJ2-5): DAGVTQSPTHLIKTRGQQVTLRCSPKSGHDTVSWYQQALGQGPQFIFQYYEEEERQRGNFPDRFSGHQFPNYSSELNVNALLLGDSALYLCASSLVATGPQETQYFGPGTRLLVL.

V and J are TRBV5-1 and TRBJ1-4; TRBD1 aligns across 10 bases. The CDR3 is 16 amino acids. V was clipped by 4 bases and J by 7 bases; unmatched bases: 10. Per the germline V gene, CDR1 is SGHRS and CDR2 is YFSETQ. As DNA, the CDR3 is TGCGCCAGCAGCGAAAACCGACAGGGGGCGGGTGAAAAACTGTTTTTT. It translates to CASSENRQGAGEKLFF.

The sample holds a few counts of this clonotype. The J gene is TRBJ2-1, the V gene TRBV6-2 or TRBV6-3; TRBD2 might be the D (7 bases). Germline assignment: CDR1 MNHEY and CDR2 SVGEGT. Trimming took off 7 bases at V and 9 bases at J, with 28 bases between the two ends. The CDR3 is made up of 17 amino acids. CDR3 bases: TGTGCCAGCACCGGACTAAGGTTTGGGGGGGCCGTCACTGAGCAGTTCTTC. This encodes CASTGLRFGGAVTEQFF.

This clonotype was picked up a small number of times. The chain has TRBV7-2 and TRBJ2-7, with TRBD2 matching over 14 bases. CDR3 length: 13 residues. The V gene's germline CDR1 is SGHTA and CDR2 FQGNSA. V trimming: 6 bases; J trimming: 7 bases; junction bases outside the gene matches: 2. The CDR3 DNA reads as TGTGCCAGCAGGGGACTAGCGGGGGTTGAGCAGTACTTC. Its translation: CASRGLAGVEQYF.

This clonotype was seen at least ten times. The chain employs TRBV6-2 or TRBV6-3 and TRBJ2-2; 7 bases line up with TRBD1. With 10 bases clipped from V and 1 base from J, the junction kept 9 bases outside the gene matches. Germline CDR1 and CDR2: MNHEY and SVGEGT. CDR3 length equals 15 residues. CDR3 DNA: TGTGCCACCCAATATAGGGGGCGGAACACCGGGGAGCTGTTTTTT. Translation: CATQYRGRNTGELFF.

This clonotype was observed a few times. The chain joins TRBV20-1 to TRBJ1-5; D call uncertain. The V gene lost 1 base and the J gene lost 3 bases, with 10 bases spanning the gap. Germline assignment: CDR1 DFQATT and CDR2 SNEGSKA (reference sequence). This CDR3 contains 14 residues. The CDR3 bases are TGCAGTGCTAGAGGAGAGAGTAACAATCAGCCCCAGCATTTT. Translating it yields CSARGESNNQPQHF.